The clone carrying this TCR beta chain was recorded many times. The antigen is undetermined. Trimming took 5 bases from V and 5 from J; bases not matched to a gene: 9. CDR1 and CDR2 (germline): SNHLY, FYNNEI. CDR3 length: 16 amino acids. This entry is derived from a study of blood T cells in healthy people across ages. Notes on the study in general: A strong correlation was found between TCR beta diversity and the percentage of naive T cells.

For the second PCR, which ran for 7 to 11 cycles, a sample-barcoded 5' primer and a J-beta primer mix were used. TCRdb reprocessed the 5' RACE reads via MiXCR and lists one record per CDR3 protein. The sample lists about 1.5 million distinct CDR3 sequences; around 40% were seen once. The chain uses TRBV2 and TRBJ2-1, with 10 bases matching TRBD2. Sequenced input: blood. This TCR was recovered from a young woman in good health. CDR3 coding DNA: TGTGCCAGCAGTCAAAAGGAAGCGGGAGGGGACAATGAGCAGTTCTTC. The encoded protein is CASSQKEAGGDNEQFF. The whole variable domain, filled in from reference TRBV2 and TRBJ2-1, reads EPEVTQTPSHQVTQMGQEVILRCVPISNHLYFYWYRQILGQKVEFLVSFYNNEISEKSEIFDDQFSVERPDGSNFTLKIRSTKLEDSAMYFCASSQKEAGGDNEQFFGPGTRLTVL.